This T cell receptor (beta chain) was identified during a study of T cell responses to AZD1222 COVID-19 vaccine (TCRdb year 2021). Regarding the study in general: AZD1222 recipients given second doses at about 4 weeks or at about 12 weeks were pooled, since spike-specific TCR depth and breadth were not found to differ between the two schedules. TCR sequencing was performed for approximately 240 trial participants, of whom approximately 200 were given two doses of AZD1222 and around 26 were given two doses of MenACWY control vaccine. Trial participants were enrolled into age subgroups of 18-55, 56-69 and 70-plus years, which contained about 160, 30 and 59 TCR-sequenced participants, respectively. What the authors observed across the whole study: The 56-69-year group was small, and its depth increase did not reach significance, likely because of low power. Vaccine-associated CD4 TCRs spanned the whole spike protein, with dominant responses in regions 160-218 and 743-854. Conclusions about previously exposed vaccinees are limited because only six or seven AZD1222 recipients were SARS-CoV-2 seropositive at baseline. Most participants were white British and females outnumbered males, and the authors suggested that clonal diversity may have been underestimated. No day 14 peak-response samples were available, so repertoires were characterized only after the peak T cell response. After two AZD1222 doses, both the breadth and the depth of spike-specific TCRs were significantly higher than at day 0 and than in MenACWY recipients. Epitopes outside the regions mutated in the B.1.351 and B.1.1.7 variants were reportedly recognized by nearly half of the unique spike-specific TCRs.

The CDR3 regions of human TCRbeta chains were analyzed by immunosequencing. From the authors' description of their analysis: TCRs in the repertoires were compared against a reference library of SARS-CoV-2-specific TCRs that had been generated with the MIRA antigen-specificity platform. Breadth was defined as the fraction of unique TCRs that were SARS-CoV-2-associated. Depth was defined as the fraction of total T cells that were SARS-CoV-2-associated. Each spike-specific TCR was assigned to its reactive spike region and to a CD4 or CD8 class using the MIRA data. Log10-transformed breadth and depth values were compared by one-way ANOVA with Sidak's multiple comparisons tests. Imported from immuneACCESS, the table was reduced by TCRdb to in-frame sequences with V and J called. These copies leave out some clones; in studies compared against another copy, an unresolved V gene accounts for under half, and the cause of the remainder is not known. V, J and clone size are those of that table, while D and trimming were read from the DNA. The sample records some 22,000 clones, approximately 82% of which are singletons. Jointly, the top ten make up approximately 45% of the sample.

In regard to this clone: Its target antigen remains unknown. Per-base quality was not reported, and no clone a single base away is much larger than it.

What the time point label conveys for this sample: baseline before first vaccination. The vaccinee samples were drawn from two UK trials, COV001 and COV002, one of which was a single-blind randomized controlled phase 2/3 trial testing AZD1222 (ChAdOx1 nCoV-19) in healthy adults. For TCRbeta chain sequencing, PBMC samples from trial participants were taken at day 0 and at day 28 after the second dose. This clonotype originated in an adult in good health. Here the sequenced sample was peripheral blood, taken on day 0 of AZD1222 vaccination.

DNA sequence: TGTGCCAGCAGTCCCGGGGGTGGTGAAGCTTTCTTT. Its coded protein is CASSPGGGEAFF. Here the chain combines TRBV12-3 or TRBV12-4 and TRBJ1-1; TRBD1 is possibly the D segment (5 matching bases). The V and J ends are trimmed by 5 bases and 7 bases, leaving 11 bases between them. The CDR3 numbers 12 residues from cysteine through phenylalanine. CDR3 DNA is the only sequence kept; it has 36 bases, read in frame from the first base.